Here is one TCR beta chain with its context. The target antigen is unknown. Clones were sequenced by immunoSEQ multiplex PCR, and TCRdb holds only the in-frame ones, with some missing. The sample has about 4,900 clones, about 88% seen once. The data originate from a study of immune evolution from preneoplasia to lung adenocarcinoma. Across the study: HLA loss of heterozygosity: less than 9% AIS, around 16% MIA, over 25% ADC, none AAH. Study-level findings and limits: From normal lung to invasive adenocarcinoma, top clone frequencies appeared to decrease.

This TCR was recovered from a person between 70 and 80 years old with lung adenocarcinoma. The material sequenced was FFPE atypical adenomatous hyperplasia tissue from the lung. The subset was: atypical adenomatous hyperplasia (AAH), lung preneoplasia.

This CDR3 is CAWSAGDRPNYGYTF. The CDR3 DNA follows: TGTGCCTGGAGTGCCGGGGACCGACCTAACTATGGCTACACCTTC. This chain uses TRBV30 with TRBJ1-2, with D maybe TRBD1 (5 bases). CDR3 size: 15 residues. CDR1 GTSNPN and CDR2 SVGIG come from the germline V gene (reference sequence). V dropped 1 base and J dropped 0 bases, with 12 bases sitting between them. Using reference TRBV30 and TRBJ1-2 for the parts outside the CDR3, the full variable domain is SQTIHQWPATLVQPVGSPLSLECTVEGTSNPNLYWYRQAAGRGLQLLFYSVGIGQISSEVPQNLSASRPQDRQFILSSKKLLLSDSGFYLCAWSAGDRPNYGYTFGSGTRLTVV.